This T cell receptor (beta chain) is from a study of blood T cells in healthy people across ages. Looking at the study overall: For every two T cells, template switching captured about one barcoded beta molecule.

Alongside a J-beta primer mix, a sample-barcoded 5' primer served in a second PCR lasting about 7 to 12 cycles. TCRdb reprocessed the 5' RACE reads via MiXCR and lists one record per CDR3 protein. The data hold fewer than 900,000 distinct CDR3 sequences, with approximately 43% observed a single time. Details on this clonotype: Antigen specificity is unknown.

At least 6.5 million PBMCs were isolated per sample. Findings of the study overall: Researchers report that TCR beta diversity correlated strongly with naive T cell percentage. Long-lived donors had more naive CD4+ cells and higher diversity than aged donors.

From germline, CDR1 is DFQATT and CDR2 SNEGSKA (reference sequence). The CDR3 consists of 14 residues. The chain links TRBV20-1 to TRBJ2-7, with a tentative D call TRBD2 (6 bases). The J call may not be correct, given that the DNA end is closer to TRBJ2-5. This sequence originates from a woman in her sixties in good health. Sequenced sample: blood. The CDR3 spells CSAHVRRGLETQYF. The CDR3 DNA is TGCAGTGCTCACGTTCGGAGGGGTTTAGAGACCCAGTACTTC.